This T cell receptor beta chain was found in a study of T cells in Graves' hyperthyroidism and ophthalmopathy. The CDR3 is made up of 15 amino acids. V shed 5 bases and J shed 9 bases, with 23 bases lying between them. The germline CDR1 and CDR2 sequences are SEHNR and FQNEAQ (reference sequence). Diagnoses were made from clinical symptoms, serum measures (thyroxine and TRAb), thyroid ultrasound and orbital computed tomography. The PBMCs studied were ones that came from approximately 9.9 ml fresh peripheral blood. RNA transcripts were the template for amplifying TCR beta CDR3 regions. First-round RT-PCR targeting the TCR CDR3 was performed with the HTBI primer set. Using its own MiXCR run on the multiplex PCR reads, TCRdb lists one record per CDR3 protein. The sample holds over 400,000 distinct CDR3 sequences, roughly 23% seen once. This clonotype was detected only once.

The V gene is TRBV7-9, the J gene TRBJ2-7; D unresolved. The source of this sequence is a woman in her 70s with Graves' ophthalmopathy. What was sequenced was blood. The CDR3 reads CASSPGLYQTEVQYF. For the CDR3, the DNA is TGTGCCAGCAGCCCGGGCCTTTACCAAACCGAGGTGCAGTACTTC.